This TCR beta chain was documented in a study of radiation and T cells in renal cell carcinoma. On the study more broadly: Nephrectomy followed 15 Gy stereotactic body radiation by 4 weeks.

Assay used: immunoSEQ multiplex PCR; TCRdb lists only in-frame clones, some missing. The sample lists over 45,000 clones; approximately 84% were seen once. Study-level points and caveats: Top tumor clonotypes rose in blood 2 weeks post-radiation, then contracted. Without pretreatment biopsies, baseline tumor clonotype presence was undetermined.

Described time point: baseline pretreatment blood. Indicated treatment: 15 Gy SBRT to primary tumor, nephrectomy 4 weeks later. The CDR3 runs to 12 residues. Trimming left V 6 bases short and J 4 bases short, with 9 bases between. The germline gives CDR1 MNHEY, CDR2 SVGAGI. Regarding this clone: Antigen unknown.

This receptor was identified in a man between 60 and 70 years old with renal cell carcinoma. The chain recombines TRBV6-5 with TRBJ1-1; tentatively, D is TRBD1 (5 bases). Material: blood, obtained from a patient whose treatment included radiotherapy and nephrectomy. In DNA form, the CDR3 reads TGTGCCAGCAGCCGGGGGGTCACTGAAGCTTTCTTT. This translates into CASSRGVTEAFF.